The 11 T cell receptor beta chains below come from one sample, sequenced in a study of identical twins. TCRdb reprocessed the 5' RACE reads with MiXCR, giving one entry per CDR3 protein. The sample contains some 1,600,000 distinct CDR3 sequences, more than 30% of which appear only once. Material for sequencing was cord blood. Source of these receptors: a newborn girl in good health.

The V gene is TRBV9, the J gene TRBJ1-1; 7 bases are shared with TRBD1. The CDR3 covers 15 residues. The J segment lost 5 bases and the V segment lost 0 bases, leaving 7 bases of the junction unmatched. Germline lookup yields CDR1 SGDLS and CDR2 YYNGEE. CDR3 residues: CASSVVEGARTEAFF. For the CDR3, the DNA is TGTGCCAGCAGCGTAGTCGAGGGGGCTCGTACTGAAGCTTTCTTT.

In this sample, this clonotype turned up a few times. The V and J genes are TRBV20-1 and TRBJ2-1, with TRBD1 as a possible D gene (5 bases). The CDR3 sequence is 13 residues long. The germline CDR1 and CDR2 sequences are DFQATT and SNEGSKA (reference sequence). Between the trimmed V and J ends, which lost 6 bases and 6 bases, there was a span of 15 bases. The CDR3 spells CSAPDNSPNEQFF. As DNA, the CDR3 is TGCAGTGCCCCGGACAATTCCCCCAATGAGCAGTTCTTC.

This clonotype was seen a few times. Compared with germline, one end of the junction differs, possibly owing to a read error. The rearrangement joins TRBV2 to TRBJ1-2, with D uncertain. Per germline, CDR1 SNHLY and CDR2 FYNNEI. This CDR3 region has 10 residues. In nucleotides, the CDR3 is TGCGCCAAAGCTAACTATGGCTACACCTTC. Translating it yields CAKANYGYTF.

J is TRBJ2-3 and V is TRBV18; D remains unclear. Looked up from germline, CDR1 is KGHSH and CDR2 is LQKENI. V was cut by 5 bases and J by 0 bases, with 12 bases left in between. The CDR3 is 15 amino acids. The chain's CDR3 is CASSDRTPSTDTQYF. CDR3 nucleotides: TGTGCCAGCTCAGATCGAACCCCTAGCACAGATACGCAGTATTTT.

This clonotype was seen a handful of times. The V call is TRBV6-1, the J call TRBJ1-2; TRBD1 matches at 10 bases. The CDR3 contains 13 residues. CDR1 MNHNS and CDR2 SASEGT come from the germline V gene. With 10 bases clipped from V and 7 bases from J, the junction kept 9 bases outside the gene matches. The CDR3 DNA sequence: TGTGCCATCAACGGACAGGGGGAGCGTGGCTACACCTTC. Translation gives CAINGQGERGYTF.

This clonotype has more than one count but fewer than ten. J is TRBJ2-1 and V is TRBV20-1; a weak D match, TRBD2 (7 bases). Germline V CDR1 and CDR2: DFQATT, SNEGSKA (reference sequence). This CDR3 is built from 12 residues. Trimming removed 3 bases from V and 9 bases from J, with 12 bases in between. The CDR3 region has the DNA TGCAGTGCTAGCGCAGGGGAGGGTGAGCAGTTCTTC. Protein product: CSASAGEGEQFF.

V and J are TRBV12-3 or TRBV12-4 and TRBJ1-1; 7 bases map to TRBD1. The CDR3 contains 15 residues. V shed 5 bases and J 10 bases; nucleotides not matched to a gene: 16. CDR3 nucleotide sequence: TGTGCCAGCAGTCTTGTACAGGGGTCTCTCCCTGCAGCTTTCTTT. It encodes CASSLVQGSLPAAFF.

This clonotype occurred a few times. The CDR3 nucleotides read TGTGCCATCAGTGAGTCCCGTTTCACCGGGGAGCTGTTTTTT. Translation: CAISESRFTGELFF. This rearrangement joins TRBV10-3 to TRBJ2-2, with no clear D. With 0 bases removed from V and 4 bases from J, the gap between germline ends came to 6 bases. Germline CDR1 is ENHRY and CDR2 is SYGVKD. This CDR3 has 14 residues.

The chain is built from TRBV5-1 and TRBJ2-5, with 11 positions matching TRBD1. The germline gives CDR1 SGHRS, CDR2 YFSETQ. The V segment lost 3 bases and the J segment 5 bases; nucleotides outside the gene matches: 6. This CDR3 region has 15 residues. The CDR3 bases are TGCGCCAGCAGCTGGGACAGGGGGAATTTGGAGACCCAGTACTTC. Protein: CASSWDRGNLETQYF.

This clonotype was picked up a small number of times. The chain joins TRBV6-2 or TRBV6-3 to TRBJ1-2; 8 nucleotides agree with TRBD1. Trimming took 2 bases from V and 6 from J; bases not matched to a gene: 5. Germline lookup yields CDR1 MNHEY and CDR2 SVGEGT. CDR3 length: 14 residues. This chain's CDR3 is CASSYIQGVDGYTF. CDR3 in DNA: TGTGCCAGCAGTTACATACAGGGGGTTGATGGCTACACCTTC.

This chain links TRBV7-2 with TRBJ2-3; 10 positions match TRBD1. V was clipped by 2 bases and J by 1 base; unmatched bases: 6. Germline CDR1 and CDR2: SGHTA and FQGNSA. The CDR3 contains 17 residues. Here the CDR3 reads CASSLRTGGWGTDTQYF. Here the CDR3 DNA reads TGTGCCAGCAGCTTACGGACAGGGGGATGGGGCACAGATACGCAGTATTTT.